This T cell receptor beta chain stems from a study of beta chain features in type 1 diabetes (dated by TCRdb to 2016 to 2019). Background for the entire study: Mean age, gender distribution, total cell number and subset yield were not different between patients and healthy donors. In the study, recently diagnosed type 1 diabetes patients and matched healthy donors were compared on the TCRB repertoires of their sorted circulating CD4+ T cell subsets. Across all samples, some 110,000,000 sorted cells were examined, and cell number per subset correlated strongly with RNA yield. Regulatory and stem cell-like memory subsets were isolated from only 8 patients and roughly eight healthy donors, whereas naive and central memory subsets came from all 30 or so donors. Here is what the overall study found, with its caveats: The naive, central memory and regulatory TCRB repertoires appeared to resemble one another more closely among patients than among healthy donors. PCR might favor shorter templates, but patient and control samples were amplified and corrected together, so any skew would affect both groups equally. HLA sub-analyses involved small numbers of individuals, so any influence of HLA type on TCRB rearrangement remained unresolved. At VDJ recombination sites, type 1 diabetes patients had fewer insertions and more deleted nucleotides, which implies abnormalities in thymic rearrangement. Because cDNA was sequenced instead of genomic DNA, highly expressing activated cells could be over-represented, though the groups showed no difference in activation or CD3 levels. In all four CD4+ subsets, TCRB CDR3 length was moderately but significantly shorter in type 1 diabetes patients.

Note on this clone: Its antigen is not yet known. No clone much larger than this one lies a single base away; base qualities are absent.

The entire amount of isolated RNA was reverse transcribed using the High Capacity cDNA Reverse Transcription Kit, so the sequenced TCRB transcripts were expressed ones. Deep immunoSEQ sequencing was applied to naive, central memory and regulatory T cell samples, giving an average of roughly 3.5 million total reads per sample. Sorted cells were lysed in RLT buffer and RNA was extracted with DNase-treated RNeasy Micro or Mini kits, depending on cell number. Each cell subset was processed on its own to prevent cross-contamination, while patient and healthy donor samples were processed together. Using the immunoSEQ multiplex PCR, TCRB sequences were amplified from cDNA into 87-bp fragments spanning the CDR3 region. Sequencing of the amplicons was performed on the Illumina HiSeq platform. From the authors' description of their analysis: PCR bias was computationally corrected using synthetic template baselines, reads within Hamming distance 2 were collapsed, and singletons that could not be merged were discarded. Reads were aligned against IMGT to assign V, D and J genes, CDR3 length and insertions or deletions at six rearrangement sites. Within each subset, clonotype counts were normalized to sorted cell number, after which true diversity and Gini coefficients were computed with the tcR R package. The overlap coefficient, calculated on TCRB nucleotide sequences, was used to quantify repertoire sharing. Out-of-frame TCRB sequences from naive cells were analyzed to stand in for the pre-selection repertoire. The table was pulled from immuneACCESS by TCRdb, which kept in-frame rearrangements only. Such tables lose some clones; where checked, under half of the loss comes from unresolved V genes, and the rest has no known cause. V and J calls and clone size come straight from that table; D and trimming were deduced from the DNA. The sample records a few hundred thousand clones, roughly a tenth of which are singletons. Of the sample, about 0.018% is held by the ten largest clones.

From each donor, a single peripheral blood sample of about 100 mL on average was drawn into heparinised tubes. A BD FACSAria II and a panel including CD45RO, CCR7, CD25, CD127, CD95 and CD27 were used to sort naive, central memory, regulatory and stem cell-like memory CD4+ T cells. A purity above 95% was achieved for all sorted populations. PBMCs were separated immediately by Lymphoprep density gradient centrifugation and were stained directly, without being cultured. So that batch effects would be minimized, each experiment stained and sorted samples in pairs, pairing one healthy donor with one patient. CDR1 and CDR2 are read off the germline V gene as MGHDK and SYGVNS. The V and J ends are trimmed by 3 bases and 5 bases, leaving 17 bases between them. Its CDR3 holds 15 amino acids, cysteine through phenylalanine. Kept here is only the CDR3 DNA, which spans 45 bases and is read in frame from base 1.

The sequenced sample was naive CD4+ T cells from blood. The sample's cell subset or site, from its label and the paper: true naive CD4+ T cells. The receptor was isolated from a man aged 30 to 39 with type 1 diabetes. Recombination connected TRBV25-1 to TRBJ2-7, with TRBD2 tentatively as D gene (6 bases match). Here the CDR3 is given as CASSDDLTGGHEQYF. The sequenced DNA is TGTGCCAGCAGTGATGATTTGACCGGGGGACACGAGCAGTACTTC.